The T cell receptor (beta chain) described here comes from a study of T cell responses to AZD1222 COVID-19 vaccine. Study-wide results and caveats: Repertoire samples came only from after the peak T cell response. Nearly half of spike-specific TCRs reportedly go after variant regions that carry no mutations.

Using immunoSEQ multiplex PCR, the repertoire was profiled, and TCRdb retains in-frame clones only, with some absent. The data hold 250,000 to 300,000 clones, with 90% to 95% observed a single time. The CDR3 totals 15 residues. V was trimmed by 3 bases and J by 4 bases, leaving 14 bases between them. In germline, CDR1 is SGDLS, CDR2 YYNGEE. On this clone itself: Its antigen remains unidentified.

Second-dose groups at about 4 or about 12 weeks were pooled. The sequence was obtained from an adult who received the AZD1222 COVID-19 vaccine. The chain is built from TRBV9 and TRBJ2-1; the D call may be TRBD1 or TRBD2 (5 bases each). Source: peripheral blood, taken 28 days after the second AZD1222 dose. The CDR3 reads CASSEAEGLYNEQFF. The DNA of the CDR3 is TGTGCCAGCAGCGAGGCCGAGGGGCTGTACAATGAGCAGTTCTTC.